Listed here are 16 T cell receptor beta chains from one sample, sequenced in a study of cytomegalovirus exposure and HLA in healthy donors. PCR employed 60 Vbeta and 13 Jbeta primers. Data came from immunoSEQ multiplex PCR; TCRdb stores just in-frame clones and leaves some out. Found here are 150,000 to 200,000 clones, roughly four fifths of them singletons; the top ten hold around a tenth. Source material: PBMCs. All receptors derive from a man aged 50-59 years in good health and CMV-seropositive.

This clone has just one count. The J gene is TRBJ2-7, the V gene TRBV4-3, with a tentative D call TRBD1 (5 bases). CDR3 size: 16 residues. Germline CDR1 reads LGHNA; CDR2 reads YSLEER. The germline V and J ends were trimmed by 0 bases and 2 bases, with 14 bases remaining between them. DNA of the CDR3: TGCGCCAGCAGCCAAGATTTGTTAGGGGATACCTACGAGCAGTACTTC. It specifies CASSQDLLGDTYEQYF.

This clone was counted a single time. The rearrangement joins TRBV5-1 to TRBJ2-3; 13 nucleotides match TRBD2. Losses at the gene ends were 2 bases for V and 6 bases for J; bases not matched to a gene: 9. Germline V gene lookup returns CDR1 SGHRS and CDR2 YFSETQ. This CDR3 comprises 17 residues. This chain's CDR3 is CASSLQGLAGVWDTQYF. The CDR3 bases are TGCGCCAGCAGCTTACAAGGACTAGCGGGAGTTTGGGATACGCAGTATTTT.

The chain joins TRBV6-5 to TRBJ2-1, with TRBD2 matching 13 bases. The CDR3 consists of 15 residues. The junction had 5 bases not matched to a gene; V was cut back by 5 bases and J by 7 bases. Germline values: CDR1 MNHEY, CDR2 SVGAGI. Written as DNA, the CDR3 is TGTGCCAGCAGTCGGGGACTAGCGGGGAGGAATGAGCAGTTCTTC. Encoded protein: CASSRGLAGRNEQFF.

Only a few counts were recorded for this clone. This chain joins TRBV19 and TRBJ1-2; D is possibly TRBD1 (5 bases). V was clipped by 2 bases and J by 8 bases, with 12 bases between them. CDR1 is LNHDA and CDR2 is SQIVND in the germline V gene (reference sequence). The CDR3 contains 13 residues. The CDR3 region has the DNA TGTGCCAGTAGTATATCAGGGTCCGGCGGCTACACCTTC. This gives the protein CASSISGSGGYTF.

V usage is TRBV28 and J usage is TRBJ2-2; the match to TRBD2 covers 9 bases. Trimming at V came to 3 bases and at J to 6 bases, leaving 8 bases not matched to a gene. The CDR3 runs 16 residues. CDR1 is MDHEN and CDR2 is SYDVKM in the germline V gene. CDR3 in DNA: TGTGCCAGCAGTTTTAAAGGCGGGAGGGGTCCCGGGGAGCTGTTTTTT. Amino acid sequence: CASSFKGGRGPGELFF.

This clone came up a few times. The chain combines TRBV28 with TRBJ2-7, with D perhaps TRBD1 (6 bases). Germline CDR1 reads MDHEN; CDR2 reads SYDVKM. V lost 7 bases, J lost 3 bases, and 10 bases lay in between. This CDR3 contains 12 residues. CDR3 nucleotides: TGTGCCAGCAACAGGGATCTCTACGAGCAGTACTTC. It specifies CASNRDLYEQYF.

The chain couples TRBV28 to TRBJ2-1; 12 nucleotides match TRBD2. The CDR3 is 14 amino acids. Germline loops: CDR1 MDHEN, CDR2 SYDVKM. V lost 2 bases and J lost 15; bases outside the gene matches: 8. The CDR3 loop reads CASSLMTSGSPWFF. The CDR3 region has the DNA TGTGCCAGCAGTTTAATGACTAGCGGGAGCCCTTGGTTCTTC.

Concerning this clone: An end of the junction differs from the germline gene, which may be a read error. The chain combines TRBV12-5 with TRBJ2-3; weak D call: TRBD2 (6 bases). CDR1 and CDR2 (germline): LGHNT, FRNRAP. CDR3 length: 16 residues. This CDR3 reads CASGLGETTSTDMQYF. DNA for the CDR3: TGTGCTAGTGGTTTGGGAGAGACTACTAGCACAGATATGCAGTATTTT.

The chain is built from TRBV20-1 and TRBJ1-4; D is unclear. Per the germline V gene, CDR1 is DFQATT and CDR2 is SNEGSKA (reference sequence). The CDR3 runs 10 residues. Trimming left V 7 bases short and J 7 bases short, with 7 bases between. The CDR3 sequence is CSVLSEKLFF. CDR3 DNA sequence: TGCAGTGTTCTGAGTGAAAAACTGTTTTTT.

The V gene is TRBV13, the J gene TRBJ2-7; TRBD1 matches at 8 bases. Germline V lookup: CDR1 PRHDT, CDR2 FYEKMQ (reference sequence). V shed 5 bases and J 3 bases; nucleotides not matched to a gene: 6. The CDR3 has 14 residues. CDR3 loop: CASSPGQDRYEQYF. CDR3 DNA: TGTGCCAGCAGCCCGGGACAGGATCGCTACGAGCAGTACTTC.

The chain combines TRBV15 with TRBJ1-3, with 10 nucleotides matching TRBD1. The CDR3 is made up of 16 amino acids. V lost 1 base and J lost 4; bases outside the gene matches: 4. Germline V gene lookup returns CDR1 LNHNV and CDR2 YYDKDF (reference sequence). The CDR3 region is CATSRGDRGDGNTIYF. The CDR3 DNA sequence: TGTGCCACCAGCAGAGGGGACAGGGGTGACGGAAACACCATATATTTT.

This chain connects TRBV10-3 to TRBJ2-7; 10 bases fit TRBD1. Trimming removed 4 bases from V and 5 bases from J; junction bases left unmatched: 8. CDR1 is ENHRY and CDR2 is SYGVKD in the germline V gene. The CDR3 consists of 15 residues. The CDR3 DNA follows: TGTGCCATCAGTGGCTCCGGGACAGGGGTCGACGAGCAGTACTTC. This encodes CAISGSGTGVDEQYF.

V is TRBV10-3 and J is TRBJ2-1; 8 nucleotides line up with TRBD1. The CDR3 totals 13 residues. Germline V lookup: CDR1 ENHRY, CDR2 SYGVKD. The ends lost 5 bases at V and 8 bases at J; junction bases unmatched: 5. DNA for the CDR3: TGTGCCATCAGTCTGGGACAGGACGATGAGCAGTTCTTC. This sequence encodes CAISLGQDDEQFF.

This clone was counted once. This rearrangement joins TRBV9 to TRBJ2-5; perhaps TRBD2 as D (6 bases). Germline V CDR1 and CDR2: SGDLS, YYNGEE. Deletions cut 3 bases from V and 2 bases from J, with 14 bases between. The CDR3 extends over 15 amino acids. The CDR3 protein is CASSATPGGQETQYF. CDR3 sequence (DNA): TGTGCCAGCAGCGCGACCCCTGGGGGGCAAGAGACCCAGTACTTC.

The V gene is TRBV5-1, the J gene TRBJ2-5; TRBD1 aligns across 7 bases. CDR1 is SGHRS and CDR2 is YFSETQ in the germline V gene. V lost 2 bases, J lost 4 bases, and 5 bases stayed unmatched. There are 14 residues in the CDR3. CDR3: CASSFTGQVETQYF. DNA for the CDR3: TGCGCCAGCAGCTTCACTGGACAGGTAGAGACCCAGTACTTC.

This chain links TRBV28 with TRBJ2-3; D is uncertain. CDR1 and CDR2 from the germline V gene are MDHEN and SYDVKM. V lost 2 bases, J lost 1 base, and 4 bases lay in between. CDR3 length: 13 amino acids. The CDR3 DNA follows: TGTGCCAGCAGTTTAAGAGGCACAGATACGCAGTATTTT. As protein: CASSLRGTDTQYF.